Below, 21 T cell receptor beta chains from the same sample are listed, as sequenced in a study of blood T cell repertoires in COVID-19. The repertoire was sequenced with immunoSEQ multiplex PCR; TCRdb's copy has only in-frame clones and lacks some. Here the sample spans around 200,000 clones, roughly 86% being singletons. Material for sequencing was peripheral blood. The receptors come from a man aged 35 to 55 with active or convalescent COVID-19.

This clone was seen a handful of times. The rearrangement links TRBV18 to TRBJ1-1; the D is unclear. The germline V and J ends were trimmed by 5 bases and 3 bases, with 7 bases remaining between them. Looked up from germline, CDR1 is KGHSH and CDR2 is LQKENI. The CDR3 contains 12 residues. In DNA form, the CDR3 reads TGTGCCAGCTCATCGGGGTACACTGAAGCTTTCTTT. This translates into CASSSGYTEAFF.

The gene calls are TRBV30 and TRBJ1-1; D remains unclear. V lost 2 bases to trimming and J lost 0 bases, with 7 bases between them. Looked up from germline, CDR1 is GTSNPN and CDR2 is SVGIG (reference sequence). The CDR3 is 13 amino acids. The CDR3 DNA sequence: TGTGCCTGGAGTCTCGGTATGAACACTGAAGCTTTCTTT. Translation: CAWSLGMNTEAFF. Full variable domain (remainder filled in from reference TRBV30 and TRBJ1-1): SQTIHQWPATLVQPVGSPLSLECTVEGTSNPNLYWYRQAAGRGLQLLFYSVGIGQISSEVPQNLSASRPQDRQFILSSKKLLLSDSGFYLCAWSLGMNTEAFFGQGTRLTVV.

This clone has only one observation. The chain couples TRBV9 to TRBJ2-3; 8 bases are shared with TRBD2. After removal of 4 bases from V and 1 base from J, the junction contained 2 bases not matched to a gene. The CDR3 runs 14 residues. Germline CDR1 reads SGDLS; CDR2 reads YYNGEE. CDR3 DNA sequence: TGTGCCAGCAGCAAACTAGCGGGCACAGATACGCAGTATTTT. It is translated as CASSKLAGTDTQYF.

The chain uses TRBV10-3 and TRBJ2-2, with 8 bases aligning to TRBD1. The CDR3 runs 14 residues. After removal of 11 bases from V and 2 bases from J, the junction contained 7 bases not matched to a gene. Germline V CDR1 and CDR2: ENHRY, SYGVKD. The CDR3 sequence: CAVPGQVNTGELFF. For the CDR3, the DNA is TGTGCCGTTCCGGGACAGGTTAACACCGGGGAGCTGTTTTTT.

The chain links TRBV2 to TRBJ1-2; tentative D call: TRBD1 (5 bases). This CDR3 comprises 13 residues. Trimming pared 8 bases from V and 4 bases from J, leaving 14 bases between. Germline V gene data show CDR1 as SNHLY and CDR2 as FYNNEI. CDR3 in amino acids: CASVQAISYGYTF. The DNA of the CDR3 is TGTGCCAGCGTACAGGCGATTTCCTATGGCTACACCTTC.

The sample holds one count of this clone. This rearrangement joins TRBV6-5 to TRBJ1-1; 8 bases map to TRBD1. This CDR3 has 13 residues. Trimming took 5 bases from V and 4 from J; bases not matched to a gene: 3. The germline CDR1 and CDR2 sequences are MNHEY and SVGAGI. CDR3 DNA sequence: TGTGCCAGCAGTAACGGACAGGGCACTGAAGCTTTCTTT. Translated: CASSNGQGTEAFF.

The chain links TRBV5-6 to TRBJ1-1, with 7 bases lining up with TRBD1. Germline trimming cut 2 bases from V and 4 bases from J; bases unmatched to any gene: 2. From germline, CDR1 is SGHDT and CDR2 YYEEEE. CDR3 length: 13 residues. The CDR3 DNA follows: TGTGCCAGCAGCTTTCCAGGGGGCACTGAAGCTTTCTTT. Encoded protein: CASSFPGGTEAFF.

This clone has just one count. The J gene is TRBJ1-1, the V gene TRBV4-3; TRBD1 aligns across 8 bases. The CDR3 has 16 amino acids. Germline trimming cut 0 bases from V and 2 bases from J; bases unmatched to any gene: 5. Germline V gene lookup returns CDR1 LGHNA and CDR2 YSLEER. Here the CDR3 reads CASSQDFDRGNTEAFF. The CDR3 DNA is TGCGCCAGCAGCCAAGACTTTGACAGGGGTAACACTGAAGCTTTCTTT.

The rearrangement links TRBV28 to TRBJ2-3, with TRBD2 as a possible D gene (7 bases). Germline V gene sequence: CDR1 MDHEN, CDR2 SYDVKM. Between the trimmed V and J ends, which lost 6 bases and 0 bases, there was a span of 10 bases. CDR3 length: 14 amino acids. CDR3 region: CASRRGPSTDTQYF. DNA of the CDR3: TGTGCCAGCAGGCGGGGGCCTAGCACAGATACGCAGTATTTT. The entire variable domain, with the rest obtained from reference TRBV28 and TRBJ2-3, is as follows: DVKVTQSSRYLVKRTGEKVFLECVQDMDHENMFWYRQDPGLGLRLIYFSYDVKMKEKGDIPEGYSVSREKKERFSLILESASTNQTSMYLCASRRGPSTDTQYFGPGTRLTVL.

This clone was detected only a few times. This rearrangement joins TRBV25-1 to TRBJ2-1; 7 nucleotides match TRBD2. V lost 1 base, J lost 0 bases, and 3 bases stayed unmatched. This CDR3 spans 16 amino acids. The germline V gene encodes CDR1 MGHDK and CDR2 SYGVNS. DNA of the CDR3: TGTGCCAGCAGTGAATCCGGGGGGAGCTCCTACAATGAGCAGTTCTTC. Amino acid sequence: CASSESGGSSYNEQFF.

The chain is built from TRBV6-5 and TRBJ2-7; possible D gene TRBD2, 7 bases. The V end lost 2 bases, the J end lost 4 bases, and 15 bases lay between the germline ends. CDR1 is MNHEY and CDR2 is SVGAGI in the germline V gene. The CDR3 runs 15 residues. CDR3 DNA: TGTGCCAGCAGTTACCTGGGGGGGCGGTCTTACGAGCAGTACTTC. Its protein product is CASSYLGGRSYEQYF.

This clone was observed a single time. The gene calls are TRBV11-2 and TRBJ1-2, with TRBD1 matching 9 bases. V gave up 2 bases and J gave up 6 bases; unmatched junction bases: 4. Germline CDR1 reads SGHAT; CDR2 reads FQNNGV. This CDR3 has 14 residues. This CDR3 reads CASSLLQGAHGYTF. The CDR3 DNA sequence: TGTGCCAGCAGCTTATTACAGGGGGCGCATGGCTACACCTTC.

The V gene is TRBV7-3, the J gene TRBJ1-3; 9 bases align to TRBD1. CDR1 and CDR2 from the germline V gene are SGHTA and FQGTGA. The trim removed 1 base at V and 2 bases at J, leaving 9 bases unmatched. There are 18 residues in the CDR3. CDR3 in amino acids: CASSLMGQGTTAGNTIYF. As DNA, the CDR3 is TGTGCCAGCAGCTTAATGGGACAGGGTACAACTGCTGGAAACACCATATATTTT.

The chain couples TRBV7-9 to TRBJ1-3; 10 nucleotides agree with TRBD1. CDR3 length equals 16 residues. Germline lookup yields CDR1 SEHNR and CDR2 FQNEAQ (reference sequence). The ends lost 5 bases at V and 2 bases at J; junction bases unmatched: 6. The CDR3 spells CASSPTGTGAGNTIYF. Written as DNA, the CDR3 is TGTGCCAGCAGCCCCACCGGGACAGGGGCTGGAAACACCATATATTTT. The entire variable domain, with the rest obtained from reference TRBV7-9 and TRBJ1-3, is as follows: DTGVSQNPRHKITKRGQNVTFRCDPISEHNRLYWYRQTLGQGPEFLTYFQNEAQLEKSRLLSDRFSAERPKGSFSTLEIQRTEQGDSAMYLCASSPTGTGAGNTIYFGEGSWLTVV.

This chain connects TRBV9 to TRBJ1-3; a possible D gene is TRBD1 (6 bases). This CDR3 has 14 amino acids. Trimming pared 7 bases from V and 0 bases from J, leaving 11 bases between. Germline V gene data show CDR1 as SGDLS and CDR2 as YYNGEE. CDR3 region: CASAQGNSGNTIYF. Written as DNA, the CDR3 is TGTGCCAGCGCACAGGGAAACTCTGGAAACACCATATATTTT.

The rearrangement links TRBV4-3 to TRBJ2-6; TRBD1 is a possible D gene (5 bases). Germline V gene sequence: CDR1 LGHNA, CDR2 YSLEER. The V and J ends lost 0 bases and 2 bases respectively, with 8 bases between them. This CDR3 comprises 16 residues. The CDR3: CASSQDLGAGANVLTF. CDR3 nucleotide sequence: TGCGCCAGCAGCCAAGACCTAGGGGCTGGGGCCAACGTCCTGACTTTC.

The CDR3 DNA follows: TGTGCCAGTAGTGCGGGCGCCCCAGATACGCAGTATTTT. Translated, it gives CASSAGAPDTQYF. The gene calls are TRBV19 and TRBJ2-3; D is possibly TRBD2 (5 bases). The CDR3 sequence is 13 residues long. Deletions cut 5 bases from V and 4 bases from J, with 10 bases between. The germline gives CDR1 LNHDA, CDR2 SQIVND (reference sequence).

The J gene is TRBJ2-1, the V gene TRBV4-1; maybe TRBD2 (6 bases). The CDR3 loop spans 14 amino acids. Germline CDR1 reads MGHRA; CDR2 reads YSYEKL. With 3 bases removed from V and 7 bases from J, the gap between germline ends came to 13 bases. The DNA of the CDR3 is TGCGCCAGCAGCCACCAAGGGAGGATGAATGAGCAGTTCTTC. Its protein product is CASSHQGRMNEQFF.

This rearrangement joins TRBV9 to TRBJ1-2, with D tentatively TRBD1 (5 bases). CDR1 and CDR2 from the germline V gene are SGDLS and YYNGEE. V dropped 4 bases and J dropped 0 bases, with 19 bases sitting between them. The CDR3 is made up of 17 amino acids. The CDR3 region has the DNA TGTGCCAGCAGCTCCCCCCCGGGGGGACGTCCTAACTATGGCTACACCTTC. Protein sequence: CASSSPPGGRPNYGYTF.

This clone was recorded only once. As DNA, the CDR3 is TGTGCCAGCAGCCAAGGAAATTCCGGGACTAGCGGGGGATTGCAGTATTTT. Protein sequence: CASSQGNSGTSGGLQYF. This chain joins TRBV3-1 (or the pseudogene TRBV3-2) and TRBJ2-3; 14 nucleotides align to TRBD2. This CDR3 has 17 amino acids. V dropped 1 base and J dropped 11; count of bases not matched to a gene: 11. Germline V CDR1 and CDR2: LGHDT, YNNKEL (reference sequence).

V and J are TRBV30 and TRBJ2-7; TRBD2 might be the D (5 bases). Trimming cost V 2 bases and J 3 bases, with 8 bases left between them. Germline V gene lookup returns CDR1 GTSNPN and CDR2 SVGIG (reference sequence). The CDR3 has 12 residues. CDR3 loop: CAWSSGIYEQYF. CDR3 DNA sequence: TGTGCCTGGAGTTCGGGGATCTACGAGCAGTACTTC.